Following are 8 T cell receptor beta chains from one sample sequenced in a study of blood T cell repertoires in COVID-19. Method: immunoSEQ multiplex PCR; TCRdb's copy keeps in-frame clones and lacks some. The sample lists fewer than 350,000 clones, about 86% seen once, with about an eighth in the top ten. Sequenced: peripheral blood. These TCRs come from a woman in her thirties with COVID-19, enrolled during active disease.

The chain recombines TRBV18 with TRBJ2-7, with TRBD1 identical over 10 bases. The V and J ends lost 6 bases and 6 bases, in that order; junction bases with no gene match: 8. Germline CDR1 KGHSH, CDR2 LQKENI. The CDR3 loop spans 14 amino acids. The CDR3, as DNA: TGTGCCAGCTCGGGAGGGACAGGGGCCTCCGAGCAGTACTTC. Its translation is CASSGGTGASEQYF.

The CDR3 region has the DNA TGTGCCAGCAGCCCCGCCCTGGGGCGCTCCTACGAGCAGTACTTC. Translating it yields CASSPALGRSYEQYF. The chain recombines TRBV7-9 with TRBJ2-7, with D maybe TRBD1 (5 bases). Germline V lookup: CDR1 SEHNR, CDR2 FQNEAQ (reference sequence). Trimming pared 5 bases from V and 0 bases from J, leaving 14 bases between. The length of the CDR3 is 15 residues.

The chain has TRBV2 and TRBJ2-7; 7 bases align to TRBD1. From germline, CDR1 is SNHLY and CDR2 FYNNEI. This CDR3 comprises 15 residues. V trimming: 3 bases; J trimming: 4 bases; junction bases outside the gene matches: 9. DNA for the CDR3: TGTGCCAGCAGTGAGACAGGGAATAAGGGGTACGAGCAGTACTTC. Protein product: CASSETGNKGYEQYF.

This chain joins TRBV27 and TRBJ1-2, with a tentative D call TRBD1 (6 bases). Germline V gene sequence: CDR1 MNHEY, CDR2 SMNVEV (reference sequence). V was clipped by 4 bases and J by 0 bases, with 6 bases between them. The CDR3 consists of 13 residues. DNA for the CDR3: TGTGCCAGCAGTTACAGGGCTAACTATGGCTACACCTTC. Its translation is CASSYRANYGYTF.

The rearrangement links TRBV2 to TRBJ2-1, with 9 bases fitting TRBD1. Germline CDR1 reads SNHLY; CDR2 reads FYNNEI. Trimming cost V 9 bases and J 4 bases; bases outside gene matches: 19. The CDR3 is made up of 18 amino acids. CDR3 sequence reads: CASQLPTGGSRPYNEQFF. DNA of the CDR3: TGTGCCAGTCAACTGCCGACAGGGGGGTCCCGCCCTTACAATGAGCAGTTCTTC.

The V gene is TRBV10-3, the J gene TRBJ1-1; a weak D match, TRBD1 (6 bases). Looked up from germline, CDR1 is ENHRY and CDR2 is SYGVKD. The CDR3 is 15 amino acids. The V and J ends lost 2 bases and 1 base respectively, with 11 bases between them. The CDR3 DNA reads as TGTGCCATCAGTGAGGGTGGGGGGGCGAACACTGAAGCTTTCTTT. The encoded protein is CAISEGGGANTEAFF.

The chain's CDR3 is CASSRRASGTPNTGELFF. DNA of the CDR3: TGTGCCAGCAGCCGAAGGGCTAGCGGAACACCGAACACCGGGGAGCTGTTTTTT. The chain combines TRBV5-5 with TRBJ2-2; 7 bases align to TRBD2. The V and J ends lost 4 bases and 0 bases, in that order; junction bases with no gene match: 12. In germline, CDR1 is SGHKS, CDR2 YYEKEE (reference sequence). This CDR3 is 18 amino acids long.

This chain connects TRBV4-2 to TRBJ1-6; D may be TRBD1 (5 bases). With 0 bases removed from V and 10 bases from J, the gap between germline ends came to 13 bases. The CDR3 runs to 15 residues. The germline CDR1 and CDR2 sequences are LGHNA and YNFKEQ. This CDR3 reads CASSQDQGGGSPLHF. CDR3 bases: TGTGCCAGCAGCCAAGATCAGGGAGGAGGGTCACCCCTCCACTTT.